The clone carrying this TCR beta chain was counted many times. Its antigen remains unknown. The CDR3 extends over 15 amino acids. The germline V and J ends were trimmed by 3 bases and 3 bases, with 12 bases remaining between them. Germline loops: CDR1 LGHDT, CDR2 YNNKEL (reference sequence). Template material for amplifying TCR beta CDR3 regions consisted of RNA transcripts. Researchers ran a first-round RT-PCR on the TCR CDR3 using the HTBI primer set. TCRdb passed the multiplex PCR reads through MiXCR, listing each CDR3 protein once. The sample holds 600,000 to 650,000 distinct CDR3 sequences, about 20% seen once. Patients having uncontrolled infection, another autoimmune disease, pregnancy or lactation were not included. Used for diagnoses were clinical symptoms, serum thyroxine and TRAb, thyroid ultrasound and orbital computed tomography. These data originate in a study of T cells in Graves' hyperthyroidism and ophthalmopathy. Across the study: Peripheral blood was obtained at initial diagnosis, preceding any treatment. Study observations and caveats: The blood repertoire included most of the expanded thyroid clonotypes above 0.001.

This receptor was identified in a man aged 25 to 45 with Graves' ophthalmopathy. Sequenced sample: blood. The chain carries TRBV3-1 and TRBJ1-5, with D maybe TRBD1 (6 bases). CDR3 DNA sequence: TGTGCCAGCAGCCAGGGGGCGTCGGACAATCAGCCCCAGCATTTT. Its protein product is CASSQGASDNQPQHF.